This T cell receptor (beta chain) emerged from a study of T cell responses to AZD1222 COVID-19 vaccine. The CDR3 totals 15 residues. With 0 bases clipped from V and 3 bases from J, the junction kept 3 bases outside the gene matches. The V gene's germline CDR1 is SGHNT and CDR2 YYREEE (reference sequence). A word on this clone: The target antigen is unknown.

Generated by immunoSEQ multiplex PCR, the TCRdb table keeps only in-frame clones and is missing some. Altogether 77,000 or so clones are present, around 90% being singletons, with the ten largest covering under 35%. Overall study results and limits: The study identified only a handful of AZD1222 recipients as seropositive at baseline.

Sequencing used peripheral blood, obtained 28 days after the second AZD1222 dose. V usage is TRBV5-4 and J usage is TRBJ2-5, with 9 positions matching TRBD2. The receptor was derived from an adult who received the AZD1222 COVID-19 vaccine. CDR3 loop: CASSLVASGEETQYF. In DNA, the CDR3 is TGTGCCAGCAGCTTGGTGGCTAGCGGGGAAGAGACCCAGTACTTC.